One sample yielded the 23 T cell receptor beta chains listed below, sequenced in a study of blood T cell repertoires in COVID-19. The method was immunoSEQ multiplex PCR; TCRdb's version includes in-frame clones alone and lacks a portion of them. The profile covers approximately 85,000 clones, with 80% to 90% appearing a single time and more than 10% taken by the ten largest. The source material was peripheral blood. The receptors originated from a human donor in a cohort sampled during active COVID-19.

The CDR3 DNA is TGCGCCAGCAGCGGAACCGTGGGGGCCTTGTACAATGAGCAGTTCTTC. It translates to CASSGTVGALYNEQFF. The gene calls are TRBV5-1 and TRBJ2-1; tentatively, D is TRBD1 (6 bases). Germline CDR1 is SGHRS and CDR2 is YFSETQ. Trimming stripped 4 bases from V and 4 bases from J, with 18 bases between. This CDR3 has 16 residues.

The rearrangement uses TRBV5-1 and TRBJ2-7, with 9 bases that match TRBD1. The CDR3 runs 16 residues. After removal of 2 bases from V and 4 bases from J, the junction contained 10 bases not matched to a gene. CDR1 is SGHRS and CDR2 is YFSETQ in the germline V gene. The CDR3 DNA reads TGCGCCAGCAGCTTAACCGGGACAGGGACGACTTACGAGCAGTACTTC. It yields the protein CASSLTGTGTTYEQYF.

The chain combines TRBV6-6 with TRBJ2-7; 7 bases are shared with TRBD1. Germline-derived CDR1 and CDR2 are MNHNY and SVGAGI (reference sequence). This CDR3 is 13 amino acids long. V lost 9 bases and J lost 3; bases outside the gene matches: 8. For the CDR3, the DNA is TGTGCCAGTGAGACAGGGATAAACTACGAGCAGTACTTC. Translating gives CASETGINYEQYF.

The chain has TRBV28 and TRBJ1-6; D not certain. With 6 bases removed from V and 7 bases from J, the gap between germline ends came to 7 bases. The CDR3 covers 12 residues. Per germline, CDR1 MDHEN and CDR2 SYDVKM. The CDR3 nucleotides read TGTGCCAGCAGCCGGTCCAATTCACCCCTCCACTTT. It specifies CASSRSNSPLHF.

This clone was seen more than once but under ten times. V is TRBV9 and J is TRBJ1-2; D call uncertain. The CDR3 spans 14 residues. Germline V gene lookup returns CDR1 SGDLS and CDR2 YYNGEE. The ends were cut back, 3 bases at V and 3 bases at J, with 12 bases in the middle. The CDR3 region is CASSGGSIDYGYTF. In DNA form, the CDR3 reads TGTGCCAGCAGCGGAGGGAGCATTGACTATGGCTACACCTTC.

The V and J genes are TRBV9 and TRBJ2-2, with 7 bases identical to TRBD2. J lost 7 bases, V lost 0 bases, and 9 bases had no gene match. The CDR3 length is 16 residues. Per the germline V gene, CDR1 is SGDLS and CDR2 is YYNGEE. This CDR3 is CASSVARTSLVGELFF. For the CDR3, the DNA is TGTGCCAGCAGCGTAGCCCGGACTAGTCTCGTCGGGGAGCTGTTTTTT.

The chain combines TRBV4-2 with TRBJ2-3; D is perhaps TRBD2 (5 bases). The CDR3 has 12 residues. The V and J ends lost 1 base and 6 bases respectively, with 5 bases between them. From germline, CDR1 is LGHNA and CDR2 YNFKEQ. For the CDR3, the DNA is TGTGCCAGCAGCCAAGGGAGGGATACGCAGTATTTT. Its protein product is CASSQGRDTQYF.

This sequence joins TRBV11-3 and TRBJ2-3; possibly TRBD1 for D (6 bases). The CDR3 spans 14 residues. Germline CDR1 and CDR2: SGHNT and YENEEA. Trimming stripped 6 bases from V and 2 bases from J, with 12 bases between. The CDR3 spells CASRTGPHTDTQYF. CDR3 nucleotides: TGTGCCAGCAGGACAGGACCCCACACAGATACGCAGTATTTT.

The V call is TRBV5-1, the J call TRBJ2-1, with 8 bases matching TRBD1. Per the germline V gene, CDR1 is SGHRS and CDR2 is YFSETQ. V shed 3 bases, J shed 4 bases, and the junction held 9 bases outside the gene matches. The CDR3 sequence is 16 residues long. DNA for the CDR3: TGCGCCAGCAGCTCCAACACAGGGGGTGGGTACAATGAGCAGTTCTTC. Its translation: CASSSNTGGGYNEQFF.

This chain uses TRBV6-6 with TRBJ1-1, with D uncertain. The V and J ends lost 5 bases and 1 base respectively, with 5 bases between them. The germline CDR1 and CDR2 sequences are MNHNY and SVGAGI (reference sequence). This CDR3 region has 12 residues. CDR3 region: CASSTGNTEAFF. In DNA, the CDR3 is TGTGCCAGCAGTACCGGGAACACTGAAGCTTTCTTT.

The chain links TRBV27 to TRBJ2-3; D possibly corresponds to TRBD2 (5 bases). Germline CDR1 is MNHEY and CDR2 is SMNVEV (reference sequence). There are 15 residues in the CDR3. V was clipped by 8 bases and J by 9 bases, with 24 bases between them. The CDR3 DNA is TGTGCCAGCTCCTACCACCGGGCAAACACGGGGACGCAGTATTTT. This gives the protein CASSYHRANTGTQYF.

The chain joins TRBV5-4 to TRBJ2-4; 12 bases line up with TRBD2. CDR3 size: 16 residues. After removal of 4 bases from V and 6 bases from J, the junction contained 8 bases not matched to a gene. The V gene's germline CDR1 is SGHNT and CDR2 YYREEE (reference sequence). The DNA for the CDR3 is TGTGCCAGCAGCGATGCTAGCGGGGGGGCTGGAAACATTCAGTACTTC. Amino acid sequence: CASSDASGGAGNIQYF.

The chain carries TRBV10-2 and TRBJ2-7; possible D gene TRBD1, 6 bases. This CDR3 comprises 14 residues. The V gene lost 0 bases and the J gene lost 2 bases, with 8 bases spanning the gap. Germline V CDR1 and CDR2: WSHSY, SAAADI. This chain's CDR3 is CASSESTGAYEQYF. CDR3 nucleotides: TGCGCCAGCAGTGAGTCGACAGGAGCCTACGAGCAGTACTTC.

This sequence joins TRBV30 and TRBJ2-2; tentatively, D is TRBD2 (5 bases). Germline lookup yields CDR1 GTSNPN and CDR2 SVGIG (reference sequence). The CDR3 contains 11 residues. The CDR3 is CAVSGPGELFF. CDR3 nucleotides: TGTGCTGTAAGCGGTCCCGGGGAGCTGTTTTTT.

This chain uses TRBV4-1 with TRBJ1-4, with D maybe TRBD1 (5 bases). The V gene lost 0 bases and the J gene lost 14 bases, with 19 bases spanning the gap. In germline, CDR1 is MGHRA, CDR2 YSYEKL. The CDR3 is 15 residues long. The DNA of the CDR3 is TGCGCCAGCAGCCAAGAAGGGTGGGGCGCGGCGCATCTGTTTTTT. Amino acid sequence: CASSQEGWGAAHLFF.

The chain couples TRBV7-3 to TRBJ2-5; 8 bases align to TRBD1. V lost 5 bases, J lost 5 bases, and 4 bases stayed unmatched. Germline V gene data show CDR1 as SGHTA and CDR2 as FQGTGA. This CDR3 region has 13 residues. The CDR3 DNA sequence: TGTGCCAGCAGCCCCCGGACAGGGGAGACCCAGTACTTC. It yields the protein CASSPRTGETQYF.

This clone was observed a single time. This chain links TRBV10-3 with TRBJ2-7, with 12 bases lining up with TRBD2. The J segment lost 5 bases and the V segment lost 6 bases, leaving 5 bases of the junction unmatched. CDR1 is ENHRY and CDR2 is SYGVKD in the germline V gene. This CDR3 region has 14 residues. The CDR3: CAIRTSGGFDEQYF. CDR3 in DNA: TGTGCCATCAGGACTAGCGGGGGTTTTGACGAGCAGTACTTC.

V gene TRBV4-2 combines with J gene TRBJ2-7; D is perhaps TRBD1 (5 bases). Germline loops: CDR1 LGHNA, CDR2 YNFKEQ. The CDR3 runs 14 residues. V gave up 3 bases and J gave up 3 bases, with 12 bases separating them. CDR3 bases: TGTGCCAGCAGCCAGGGGCAGGGCAGCTACGAGCAGTACTTC. Amino acids: CASSQGQGSYEQYF.

The genes are TRBV7-3 and TRBJ2-1, with 8 nucleotides matching TRBD2. The CDR3 covers 15 residues. V lost 5 bases to trimming and J lost 0 bases; unmatched junction nucleotides: 3. Germline-derived CDR1 and CDR2 are SGHTA and FQGTGA. The CDR3 region is CASSLSGDSYNEQFF. The CDR3 DNA reads TGTGCCAGCAGCCTTAGCGGGGACTCCTACAATGAGCAGTTCTTC.

Points on this clone: The sample carries other DNA sequences with the same CDR3. V and J are TRBV6-5 and TRBJ1-2; 8 bases fit TRBD1. This CDR3 contains 14 residues. V lost 2 bases, J lost 7 bases, and 6 bases stayed unmatched. Germline CDR1 is MNHEY and CDR2 is SVGAGI. CDR3 region: CASSYTGQGSGYTF. CDR3 bases: TGTGCCAGCAGTTACACAGGACAGGGATCTGGCTACACCTTC.

The chain combines TRBV5-1 with TRBJ1-2; D remains ambiguous. The length of the CDR3 is 12 residues. V lost 4 bases to trimming and J lost 6 bases, with 10 bases between them. Germline V lookup: CDR1 SGHRS, CDR2 YFSETQ. CDR3 sequence reads: CASSLPHNGYTF. Written as DNA, the CDR3 is TGCGCCAGCAGCCTCCCTCACAATGGCTACACCTTC.

The chain couples TRBV6-2 or TRBV6-3 to TRBJ2-5, with D maybe TRBD1 (5 bases). Germline V lookup: CDR1 MNHEY, CDR2 SVGEGT. Trimming left V 1 base short and J 6 bases short, with 18 bases between. This CDR3 is 16 amino acids long. CDR3 amino acids: CASSYYLRVVRKTQYF. As DNA, the CDR3 is TGTGCCAGCAGTTACTATCTCAGGGTGGTGAGAAAGACCCAGTACTTC.

To note about this clone: Distinct nucleotide sequences in the sample also encode this CDR3. The CDR3 DNA reads TGCGCCAGCAGCTTGGACACCAGCTCCTACAATGAGCAGTTCTTC. As protein: CASSLDTSSYNEQFF. The V and J genes are TRBV5-1 and TRBJ2-1; D is ambiguous. The CDR3 has 15 amino acids. V lost 0 bases to trimming and J lost 0 bases, with 7 bases between them. Per the germline V gene, CDR1 is SGHRS and CDR2 is YFSETQ. The whole variable domain, filled in from reference TRBV5-1 and TRBJ2-1, reads KAGVTQTPRYLIKTRGQQVTLSCSPISGHRSVSWYQQTPGQGLQFLFEYFSETQRNKGNFPGRFSGRQFSNSRSEMNVSTLELGDSALYLCASSLDTSSYNEQFFGPGTRLTVL.